A selection of T cell receptor beta chains follows, all from one sample in a study of CD8+ T cells in alopecia areata. TCRdb's copy holds only in-frame clones and misses some; the assay was immunoSEQ multiplex PCR. Of 180,000 or so clones in the sample, approximately 53% were seen once. The specimen was CD8+ T cells sorted from blood, collected at week 24, from a patient treated with tofacitinib. These receptors came from a human donor with alopecia areata. Both conserved end residues are part of each CDR3. The D gene is left open where the match is weak. Only part of the rows carry a size: once, few, many, or a class if the clone is expanded.

clone size	D gene	V gene	J gene	CDR3 DNA	CDR3 protein
few	-	TRBV2	TRBJ2-1	TGTGCCAGCAGTGAAGCGCGGGCTACCCGATCAGGAGCCCATGAGCAGTTCTTC	CASSEARATRSGAHEQFF
-	-	TRBV4-1	TRBJ2-7	TGCGCCAGCAGCCAAGACAGGGTCTACGAGCAGTACTTC	CASSQDRVYEQYF
-	-	TRBV14	TRBJ1-1	TGTGCCAGCAGCCAATTCCAGGGGACTGAAGCTTTCTTT	CASSQFQGTEAFF
few	-	TRBV2	TRBJ2-1	TGTGCCAGCAGTGGGATTGGGGGCCTGAATGAGCAGTTCTTC	CASSGIGGLNEQFF
few	TRBD2	TRBV7-3	TRBJ2-2	TGTGCCAGCAGCAATACGGGACTAGAAACCGGGGAGCTGTTTTTT	CASSNTGLETGELFF
-	-	TRBV5-6	TRBJ2-7	TGTGCCAGCAGCCGGGGACCGTCCTACTCCTACGAGCAGTACTTC	CASSRGPSYSYEQYF
-	TRBD1	TRBV25-1	TRBJ1-5	TGTGCCAGCAGTGAAAAGGGACAGGGTAACCAGCCCCAGCATTTT	CASSEKGQGNQPQHF
-	-	TRBV29-1	TRBJ1-1	TGCAGCGTTCTAAGACGTCAGGGTGAAGCTTTCTTT	CSVLRRQGEAFF
-	-	TRBV13	TRBJ2-7	TGTGCCAGCAGCTTATCCCGCTTGGAGCAGTACTTC	CASSLSRLEQYF
many	-	TRBV10-3	TRBJ1-6	TGTGCCATCAGCGAGGCAGGGCAAAATTCACCCCTCCACTTT	CAISEAGQNSPLHF
-	-	TRBV10-3	TRBJ1-2	TGTGCCATCGCGGCGGATGGACGGGGCTACACCTTC	CAIAADGRGYTF
-	-	TRBV2	TRBJ2-3	TGTGCCAGCAGTGAGTTGGCGGGCTCAGATACGCAGTATTTT	CASSELAGSDTQYF
few	TRBD1	TRBV19	TRBJ2-5	TGTGCCAGTATGGGCATCGTGGGGACAGACCAAGAGACCCAGTACTTC	CASMGIVGTDQETQYF